The next 27 T cell receptor beta chains were all read from a single sample in a study of PD-1 blockade in classical Hodgkin lymphoma. Relapses following autologous stem cell transplantation were seen in all patients, with brentuximab vedotin exposure varying. This table comes from immunoSEQ multiplex PCR, and its TCRdb copy is limited to in-frame clones, with some not included. This sample has approximately 150,000 clones, with around 84% found just once. Sequences were derived from peripheral blood mononuclear cells (PBMCs), sampled before the second cycle of nivolumab. These receptors came from a human donor with classical Hodgkin lymphoma.

This clone was seen ten or more times. The chain recombines TRBV2 with TRBJ1-6, with D perhaps TRBD1 (6 bases). Trimming took off 1 base at V and 7 bases at J, with 11 bases between the two ends. From germline, CDR1 is SNHLY and CDR2 FYNNEI. This CDR3 has 15 amino acids. The CDR3 protein is CASSEERGANSPLHF. For the CDR3, the DNA is TGTGCCAGCAGTGAAGAAAGGGGGGCAAATTCACCCCTCCACTTT.

The CDR3: CASSRQGEGTGELFF. Here the CDR3 DNA reads TGTGCCAGCAGCCGACAGGGGGAGGGAACCGGGGAGCTGTTTTTT. The chain combines TRBV6-5 with TRBJ2-2; 9 bases are shared with TRBD1. This CDR3 contains 15 residues. CDR1 MNHEY and CDR2 SVGAGI come from the germline V gene. V dropped 6 bases and J dropped 5; count of bases not matched to a gene: 7.

The CDR3 spells CASYRGDIGSVSYEQYF. CDR3 coding DNA: TGCGCCAGCTACCGTGGGGATATAGGCAGCGTCTCCTACGAGCAGTACTTC. The chain employs TRBV5-1 and TRBJ2-7, with D uncertain. The germline CDR1 and CDR2 sequences are SGHRS and YFSETQ. This CDR3 region has 17 residues. V shed 7 bases and J shed 0 bases, with 23 bases lying between them.

The chain links TRBV7-3 to TRBJ2-5; D is tentatively TRBD1 or TRBD2 (5 bases each). The CDR3 spans 14 residues. Germline CDR1 reads SGHTA; CDR2 reads FQGTGA. Trimming left V 3 bases short and J 5 bases short, with 13 bases between. This chain's CDR3 is CASSFAARDETQYF. The CDR3 DNA reads as TGTGCCAGCAGCTTCGCCGCCAGGGACGAGACCCAGTACTTC.

The chain uses TRBV18 and TRBJ1-5, with a possible D match to TRBD1 (5 bases). Trimming took off 2 bases at V and 2 bases at J, with 10 bases between the two ends. The germline gives CDR1 KGHSH, CDR2 LQKENI. The CDR3 is made up of 15 amino acids. As DNA, the CDR3 is TGTGCCAGCTCACCAAGCAGGGTGGGCAATCAGCCCCAGCATTTT. Protein product: CASSPSRVGNQPQHF.

The chain links TRBV4-1 to TRBJ2-1; 10 nucleotides line up with TRBD2. This CDR3 is built from 20 residues. The trim removed 0 bases at V and 5 bases at J, leaving 16 bases unmatched. Germline V lookup: CDR1 MGHRA, CDR2 YSYEKL. CDR3 DNA: TGCGCCAGCAGCCAAGATTTTTTTAGACCGAGCGGGAGGGCCAACAATGAGCAGTTCTTC. Amino acid sequence: CASSQDFFRPSGRANNEQFF.

The chain combines TRBV19 with TRBJ1-2, with TRBD1 matching 9 bases. The length of the CDR3 is 13 residues. CDR1 and CDR2 from the germline V gene are LNHDA and SQIVND (reference sequence). The junction had 6 bases not matched to a gene; V was cut back by 9 bases and J by 4 bases. CDR3 nucleotides: TGTGCCAGCACCGGGACAGGGATCTATGGCTACACCTTC. Its translation: CASTGTGIYGYTF.

The J gene is TRBJ2-4, the V gene TRBV6-5, with 9 nucleotides matching TRBD2. V was clipped by 0 bases and J by 7 bases; unmatched bases: 4. The CDR3 spans 15 residues. Germline V gene data show CDR1 as MNHEY and CDR2 as SVGAGI. DNA of the CDR3: TGTGCCAGCAGTTACTCGAGCAGCGGGGGGAACATTCAGTACTTC. Translated: CASSYSSSGGNIQYF.

The rearrangement uses TRBV2 and TRBJ2-3; D ambiguous. The CDR3 is made up of 15 amino acids. V lost 7 bases and J 3 bases, leaving 17 bases between the germline ends. The germline CDR1 and CDR2 sequences are SNHLY and FYNNEI. The CDR3 reads CASTVTGSPTDTQYF. The CDR3 DNA reads TGTGCCAGCACGGTGACGGGCAGTCCAACAGATACGCAGTATTTT.

The rearrangement uses TRBV7-2 and TRBJ1-2; TRBD1 aligns across 8 bases. Germline lookup yields CDR1 SGHTA and CDR2 FQGNSA. V dropped 5 bases and J dropped 5; count of bases not matched to a gene: 7. CDR3 length equals 14 residues. CDR3 loop: CASSPGQGFYGYTF. DNA of the CDR3: TGTGCCAGCAGCCCCGGACAGGGTTTTTATGGCTACACCTTC.

The chain is built from TRBV7-3 and TRBJ2-7; D might be TRBD1 (6 bases). CDR3 length: 15 residues. V was shortened by 5 bases and J by 0 bases, with 14 bases between the two germline ends. Per germline, CDR1 SGHTA and CDR2 FQGTGA. The CDR3 region has the DNA TGTGCCAGCAGCCCATCTGGGGGCCACTCCTACGAGCAGTACTTC. It translates to CASSPSGGHSYEQYF. The full variable domain, completed using reference TRBV7-3 and TRBJ2-7, is GAGVSQTPSNKVTEKGKYVELRCDPISGHTALYWYRQSLGQGPEFLIYFQGTGAADDSGLPNDRFFAVRPEGSVSTLKIQRTERGDSAVYLCASSPSGGHSYEQYFGPGTRLTVT.

The rearrangement links TRBV7-9 to TRBJ2-2; unclear D gene. Germline V gene sequence: CDR1 SEHNR, CDR2 FQNEAQ (reference sequence). The CDR3 extends over 15 amino acids. Trimming took 3 bases from V and 0 from J, leaving 8 bases between them. The CDR3 loop reads CASSFSRSNTGELFF. In DNA form, the CDR3 reads TGTGCCAGCAGCTTCTCCAGATCGAACACCGGGGAGCTGTTTTTT.

This chain links TRBV11-2 with TRBJ2-5, with D possibly being TRBD2 (5 bases). The CDR3 contains 14 residues. V was clipped by 5 bases and J by 2 bases, with 12 bases between them. Germline V gives CDR1 SGHAT, CDR2 FQNNGV. Here the CDR3 reads CASSGGLSQETQYF. The CDR3 DNA sequence: TGTGCCAGCAGCGGAGGACTCTCACAAGAGACCCAGTACTTC. Full variable domain (missing parts from reference TRBV11-2 and TRBJ2-5): EAGVAQSPRYKIIEKRQSVAFWCNPISGHATLYWYQQILGQGPKLLIQFQNNGVVDDSQLPKDRFSAERLKGVDSTLKIQPAKLEDSAVYLCASSGGLSQETQYFGPGTRLLVL.

This clone was picked up many times. This chain connects TRBV10-3 to TRBJ1-2; weak D call: TRBD1 (6 bases). Germline CDR1 is ENHRY and CDR2 is SYGVKD. The CDR3 consists of 13 residues. With 10 bases removed from V and 2 bases from J, the gap between germline ends came to 14 bases. CDR3 sequence reads: CATSGEGNYGYTF. CDR3 in DNA: TGTGCCACCTCAGGGGAGGGGAACTATGGCTACACCTTC.

The chain has TRBV18 and TRBJ2-1; D ambiguous. Germline-derived CDR1 and CDR2 are KGHSH and LQKENI. The CDR3 is made up of 14 amino acids. The V gene lost 0 bases and the J gene lost 5 bases, with 8 bases spanning the gap. Here the CDR3 DNA reads TGTGCCAGCTCACCACCCTCTGGGGACAATGAGCAGTTCTTC. Its translation: CASSPPSGDNEQFF.

The J gene is TRBJ1-5, the V gene TRBV7-8; no definite D call. Per the germline V gene, CDR1 is SGHVS and CDR2 is FQNEAQ. CDR3 length: 15 residues. Trimming took off 1 base at V and 3 bases at J, with 10 bases between the two ends. Here the CDR3 DNA reads TGTGCCAGCAGCTTAGGCCTACGGACCAATCAGCCCCAGCATTTT. It specifies CASSLGLRTNQPQHF.

The rearrangement joins TRBV18 to TRBJ2-2, with 7 bases identical to TRBD1. From germline, CDR1 is KGHSH and CDR2 LQKENI. V was clipped by 6 bases and J by 7 bases; unmatched bases: 8. The CDR3 spans 14 residues. CDR3 protein: CASSSGTVSGELFF. Here the CDR3 DNA reads TGTGCCAGCTCGTCCGGGACAGTGAGCGGGGAGCTGTTTTTT.

The J gene is TRBJ1-2, the V gene TRBV6-6; no clear D gene. The germline V gene has CDR1 MNHNY and CDR2 SVGAGI (reference sequence). The CDR3 runs to 13 residues. V gave up 5 bases and J gave up 7 bases, with 14 bases separating them. In nucleotides, the CDR3 is TGTGCCAGCAGTCGGCTTCTGGGCTCTGGCTACACCTTC. Translating gives CASSRLLGSGYTF.

The rearrangement links TRBV20-1 to TRBJ2-1; D gene uncertain. Trimming cost V 0 bases and J 7 bases, with 1 base left between them. Germline CDR1 DFQATT, CDR2 SNEGSKA (reference sequence). CDR3 length: 10 amino acids. CDR3: CSARENEQFF. The DNA for the CDR3 is TGCAGTGCTAGAGAAAATGAGCAGTTCTTC.

The chain combines TRBV28 with TRBJ2-6; no reliable D call. Germline CDR1 MDHEN, CDR2 SYDVKM. The CDR3 covers 17 residues. V was pared by 3 bases and J by 0 bases, with 12 bases between. CDR3 in amino acids: CASSFRRRSSGANVLTF. The CDR3, as DNA: TGTGCCAGCAGTTTCCGCAGACGAAGCTCTGGGGCCAACGTCCTGACTTTC.

CDR3 protein: CASSYPTGGYGYTF. The CDR3 region has the DNA TGTGCCAGCAGTTACCCCACAGGGGGCTATGGCTACACCTTC. V gene TRBV6-6 combines with J gene TRBJ1-2, with TRBD1 matching 8 bases. Looked up from germline, CDR1 is MNHNY and CDR2 is SVGAGI (reference sequence). The trim removed 2 bases at V and 4 bases at J, leaving 3 bases unmatched. This CDR3 region has 14 residues.

The chain links TRBV4-2 to TRBJ2-7, with 8 nucleotides matching TRBD2. Trimming cost V 1 base and J 1 base; bases outside gene matches: 9. Germline V gene data show CDR1 as LGHNA and CDR2 as YNFKEQ. CDR3 length: 17 residues. The CDR3 coding sequence is TGTGCCAGCAGCCAAGGCACGATTCTAGCGGGTTCCTACGAGCAGTACTTC. Encoded protein: CASSQGTILAGSYEQYF.

This clone was counted once. The chain uses TRBV5-4 and TRBJ2-7; 7 nucleotides line up with TRBD1. This CDR3 spans 13 amino acids. J was trimmed by 4 bases and V by 2 bases; bases with no gene match: 3. Germline CDR1 reads SGHNT; CDR2 reads YYREEE (reference sequence). The CDR3 is CASSFGTAYEQYF. CDR3 coding DNA: TGTGCCAGCAGCTTTGGGACAGCGTACGAGCAGTACTTC.

The V call is TRBV2, the J call TRBJ2-1, with 8 nucleotides matching TRBD2. Germline V lookup: CDR1 SNHLY, CDR2 FYNNEI. The ends lost 4 bases at V and 4 bases at J; junction bases unmatched: 9. The CDR3 has 16 amino acids. DNA of the CDR3: TGTGCCAGCAGTGTTCATGGTAGCGGGACTTACAATGAGCAGTTCTTC. It encodes CASSVHGSGTYNEQFF.

This clone was detected a few times. The chain couples TRBV9 to TRBJ1-2; 7 bases align to TRBD1. The V and J ends lost 4 bases and 2 bases, in that order; junction bases with no gene match: 5. CDR1 SGDLS and CDR2 YYNGEE come from the germline V gene. The CDR3 has 14 residues. The CDR3 DNA is TGTGCCAGCAGCACCGGGACAGTGAACTATGGCTACACCTTC. Its translation is CASSTGTVNYGYTF. Full variable domain (remainder filled in from reference TRBV9 and TRBJ1-2): DSGVTQTPKHLITATGQRVTLRCSPRSGDLSVYWYQQSLDQGLQFLIQYYNGEERAKGNILERFSAQQFPDLHSELNLSSLELGDSALYFCASSTGTVNYGYTFGSGTRLTVV.

The DNA for the CDR3 is TGTGCCAGCAGCCCCGATGTCGGGGTCACTGAAGCTTTCTTT. The encoded protein is CASSPDVGVTEAFF. J is TRBJ1-1 and V is TRBV7-9; D gene uncertain. V was cut by 5 bases and J by 4 bases, with 14 bases left in between. The CDR3 is 14 amino acids. CDR1 and CDR2 from the germline V gene are SEHNR and FQNEAQ (reference sequence).

This chain connects TRBV6-1 to TRBJ1-2, with 8 bases lining up with TRBD1. The CDR3 runs 14 residues. The germline CDR1 and CDR2 sequences are MNHNS and SASEGT. V lost 8 bases and J lost 10; bases outside the gene matches: 15. This chain's CDR3 is CASETGALTMDYTF. CDR3 in DNA: TGTGCCAGCGAGACAGGGGCCCTGACTATGGACTACACCTTC.